The rows below give T cell receptor beta chains drawn from one sample of a study of early T cells in non-severe SARS-CoV-2 infection. Via MiXCR, TCRdb re-called the 5' RACE reads, giving one row per CDR3 protein. This table has roughly 63,000 distinct CDR3 sequences, under 15% appearing once. The sample taken for sequencing was whole blood. The receptors were sampled from an adult who was a healthcare worker with PCR-confirmed SARS-CoV-2 infection or an uninfected control (not recorded which). CDR3s include the opening cysteine and the closing phenylalanine or tryptophan. A D gene is named only where the DNA matches it firmly. The size of a clone is reported for some rows only, either as once, few or many, or as a class for expanded clones.

V	D	size	J	DNA	CDR3
TRBV12-3/TRBV12-4	-	many	TRBJ2-5	TGTGCCAGCAGTTTATCTGGGCGTAAGGAGACCCAGTACTTC	CASSLSGRKETQYF
TRBV6-1	-	-	TRBJ2-7	TGTGCCAGCAGTGATCGCCCGGGGGCCTACGAGCAGTACTTC	CASSDRPGAYEQYF
TRBV7-6	TRBD1	many	TRBJ2-7	TGTGCCAGCAGCTTGTTGCCCGGGACAGCCAGCTCCTACGAGCAGTACTTC	CASSLLPGTASSYEQYF
TRBV7-8	TRBD2	many	TRBJ2-3	TGTGCCAGCAGCTCTAGCGGGGGGTATTCAGAAACGCAGTATTTT	CASSSSGGYSETQYF
TRBV7-8	-	few	TRBJ2-1	TGTGCCAGCAGCTCAGAGGGACTCCCCCCCTACAATGAGCAGTTCTTC	CASSSEGLPPYNEQFF
TRBV30	-	many	TRBJ1-2	TGTGCCTGGAGTGTACGGCAGGTAGCTAACTATGGCTACACCTTC	CAWSVRQVANYGYTF
TRBV6-2/TRBV6-3	-	-	TRBJ1-5	TGTGCCAGCAGTTACTCCCCGGAGGGTCAGCCCCAGCATTTT	CASSYSPEGQPQHF
TRBV7-8	TRBD1	-	TRBJ2-1	TGTGCCAGCAGCCCAGGACAGGGACGGGATGAGCAGTTCTTC	CASSPGQGRDEQFF
TRBV7-8	-	few	TRBJ2-7	TGTGCCAGCAGCACCCTCTCCTACGAGCAGTACTTC	CASSTLSYEQYF
TRBV12-3/TRBV12-4	TRBD2	few	TRBJ2-7	TGTGCCAGCAGTCCTGGGACTAGCGGGGGACTCGAGCAGTACTTC	CASSPGTSGGLEQYF
TRBV27	-	many	TRBJ2-7	TGTGCCAGCAGTTTTAGGGGGGGGTCTAGTTACGAGCAGTACTTC	CASSFRGGSSYEQYF
TRBV9	TRBD1	few	TRBJ1-1	TGTGCCAGCAGCGTAGAAGGGACAGGGGGTACTGAAGCTTTCTTT	CASSVEGTGGTEAFF
TRBV6-1	-	many	TRBJ2-2	TGTGCCAGCAGTGAACAGGGAGGGGGCACCGGGGAGCTGTTTTTT	CASSEQGGGTGELFF
TRBV7-8	-	many	TRBJ1-6	TGTGCCAGCAGCTCGTCCCGTACCTATAATTCACCCCTCCACTTT	CASSSSRTYNSPLHF
TRBV5-6	-	many	TRBJ2-2	TGTGCCAGCAGACTAGGACCGCTGACCGGGGAGCTGTTTTTT	CASRLGPLTGELFF
TRBV6-5	TRBD1	many	TRBJ1-2	TGTGCCAGCAGTAACTGGACAGGGGAAGTTGGCTACACCTTC	CASSNWTGEVGYTF
TRBV4-3	-	many	TRBJ1-4	TGCGCCAGCAGCCAAGATAGGGCAGGGAGCGAAAAACTGTTTTTT	CASSQDRAGSEKLFF
TRBV6-5	-	-	TRBJ1-4	TGTGCCAGCAGTTACTCAGGGACGCCAGAAAAACTGTTTTTT	CASSYSGTPEKLFF
TRBV30	-	-	TRBJ1-2	TGTGCCTGGAGTGCGGGGCATGGCTACACCTTC	CAWSAGHGYTF
TRBV5-5	TRBD1	few	TRBJ2-7	TGTGCCAGCAGCTTTCAACAGGGGCTCGCCGAGCAGTACTTC	CASSFQQGLAEQYF
TRBV4-2	-	-	TRBJ1-2	TGTGCCAGCAGCCAAGAAGCACAGGCTGGCTACACCTTC	CASSQEAQAGYTF
TRBV29-1	-	many	TRBJ2-3	TGCAGCGTTGATTTGGGGTTGGGGGGTGATACGCAGTATTTT	CSVDLGLGGDTQYF
TRBV19	-	-	TRBJ2-7	TGTGCCAGTAGTGAGAAAACCGGGACCTACAAATCCTACGAGCAGTACTTC	CASSEKTGTYKSYEQYF
TRBV11-2	-	-	TRBJ1-4	TGTGCCAGCAGCCCGAGGGGAGCAACTAATGAAAAACTGTTTTTT	CASSPRGATNEKLFF
TRBV18	-	few	TRBJ1-1	TGTGCCAGCTCACCGGGAAACTTTGAAGCTTTCTTT	CASSPGNFEAFF
TRBV6-5	-	few	TRBJ1-3	TGTGCCAGCAGCCAAGTCAGGGTTGATGGAAACACCATATATTTT	CASSQVRVDGNTIYF
TRBV5-4	-	many	TRBJ2-2	TGTGCCAGCAGCTTGGCAGGGGTCGGTACCGGGGAGCTGTTTTTT	CASSLAGVGTGELFF
TRBV5-1	-	many	TRBJ2-7	TGCGCCAGCAGCCTGAGCACCGGGGCCGGGAGCGAGCAGTACTTC	CASSLSTGAGSEQYF
TRBV7-6	TRBD1	many	TRBJ1-4	TGTGCCAGCAGCCCCAGGACAGGGGTTAATGAAAAACTGTTTTTT	CASSPRTGVNEKLFF
TRBV6-4	-	-	TRBJ1-5	TGTGCCAGCAGCCGTTCCAGGGATGAAGGCAATCAGCCCCAGCATTTT	CASSRSRDEGNQPQHF
TRBV3-1	-	-	TRBJ1-4	TGTGCCAGCAGCCAGGGAGGAAAACTGTTTTTT	CASSQGGKLFF
TRBV5-6	-	-	TRBJ1-6	TGTGCCAGCAGCTTGCTGGGGGGCGAGAGGTCCACGTTTAATTCACCCCTCCACTTT	CASSLLGGERSTFNSPLHF
TRBV29-1	-	many	TRBJ1-2	TGCAGCGTTGAATGGTTGGGACAAAACTATGGCTACACCTTC	CSVEWLGQNYGYTF
TRBV7-2	-	few	TRBJ1-1	TGTGCCAGCAGCTTGGCCGGGGACACTGAAGCTTTCTTT	CASSLAGDTEAFF
TRBV6-2/TRBV6-3	-	many	TRBJ2-7	TGTGCCAGCATCTCATACCGGGACAACTCCTACGAGCAGTACTTC	CASISYRDNSYEQYF
TRBV5-1	TRBD2	few	TRBJ2-1	TGCGCCAGCAGCAGACTAGCGGGGAGCTCCTACAATGAGCAGTTCTTC	CASSRLAGSSYNEQFF
TRBV20-1	TRBD1	many	TRBJ2-7	TGCAGTGCCCGACAGGGTATTGGGAACGAGCAGTACTTC	CSARQGIGNEQYF
TRBV11-2	-	-	TRBJ1-4	TGTGCCAGCAGCGGGGAGTTCCAGGAAAAACTGTTTTTT	CASSGEFQEKLFF
TRBV5-6	-	many	TRBJ1-1	TGTGCCAGCAGCTTGGTTAGATCGGACTTGGGAGCTTTCTTT	CASSLVRSDLGAFF
TRBV11-2	-	-	TRBJ2-3	TGTGCCAGCAGCCTCCGACAGGCTACTTCGCAGTATTTT	CASSLRQATSQYF
TRBV20-1	TRBD1	many	TRBJ2-2	TGCAGTGCTATCCGACAGGGGAACACCGGGGAGCTGTTTTTT	CSAIRQGNTGELFF
TRBV7-2	-	many	TRBJ1-5	TGTGCCAGCAGCCCAACAACCAATCAGCCCCAGCATTTT	CASSPTTNQPQHF
TRBV12-5	-	many	TRBJ2-5	TGTGCTAGTGGTTTGCCCGCTAGCTTGGAGACCCAGTACTTC	CASGLPASLETQYF
TRBV20-1	-	-	TRBJ1-1	TGCAGTGCTAGAGAAGGGACGGGCATGAACACTGAAGCTTTCTTT	CSAREGTGMNTEAFF